This T cell receptor beta chain was obtained from a study of response to subunit inactivated influenza vaccine. MiXCR, run by TCRdb on the RT-PCR reads, gives a single entry per CDR3 protein. The repertoire holds 500,000 to 600,000 distinct CDR3 sequences, about 8% seen once, with 10% to 15% in the top ten. V was pared by 5 bases and J by 2 bases, with 13 bases between. In germline, CDR1 is KGHSH, CDR2 LQKENI. The CDR3 has 14 residues. The clonotype was recovered from a man in his fifties or sixties who received an inactivated influenza vaccine. The chain recombines TRBV18 with TRBJ2-7; no firm D call. Here the sequenced sample was PBMCs from blood, taken less than 30 months after vaccination. DNA for the CDR3: TGTGCCAGCTCATCGTACGCAGAAACCTACGAGCAGTACTTC. Its translation is CASSSYAETYEQYF.